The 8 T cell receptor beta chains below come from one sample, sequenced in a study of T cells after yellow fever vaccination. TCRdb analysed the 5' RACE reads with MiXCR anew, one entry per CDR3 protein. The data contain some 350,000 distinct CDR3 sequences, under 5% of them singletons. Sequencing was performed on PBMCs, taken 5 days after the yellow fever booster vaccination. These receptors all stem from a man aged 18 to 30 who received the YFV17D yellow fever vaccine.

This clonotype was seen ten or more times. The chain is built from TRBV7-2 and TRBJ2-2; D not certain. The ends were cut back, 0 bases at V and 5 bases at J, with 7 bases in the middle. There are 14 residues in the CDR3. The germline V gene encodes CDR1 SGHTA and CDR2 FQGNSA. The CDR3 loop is CASSLASGTGELFF. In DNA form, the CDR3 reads TGTGCCAGCAGCTTAGCCTCCGGGACCGGGGAGCTGTTTTTT.

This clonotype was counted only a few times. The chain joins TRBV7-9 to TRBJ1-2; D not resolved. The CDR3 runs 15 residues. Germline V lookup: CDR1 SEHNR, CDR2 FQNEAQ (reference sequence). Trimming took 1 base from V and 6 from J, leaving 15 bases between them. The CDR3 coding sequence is TGTGCCAGCAGCTTAGTTATTCTTCTCGGGGATGGCTACACCTTC. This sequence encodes CASSLVILLGDGYTF.

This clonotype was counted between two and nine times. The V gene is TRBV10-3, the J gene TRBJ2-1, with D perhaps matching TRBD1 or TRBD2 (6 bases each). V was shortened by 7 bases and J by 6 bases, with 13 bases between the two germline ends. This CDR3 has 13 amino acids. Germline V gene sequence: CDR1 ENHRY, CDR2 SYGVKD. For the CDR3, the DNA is TGTGCCATCACCGAGGGGGGTCCCAATGAGCAGTTCTTC. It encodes CAITEGGPNEQFF.

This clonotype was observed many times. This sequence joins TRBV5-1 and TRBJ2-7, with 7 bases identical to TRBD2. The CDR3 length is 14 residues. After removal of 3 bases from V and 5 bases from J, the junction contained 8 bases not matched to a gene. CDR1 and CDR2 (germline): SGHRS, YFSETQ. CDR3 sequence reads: CASSSATSNDEQYF. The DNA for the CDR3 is TGCGCCAGCAGCTCGGCGACTAGCAACGACGAGCAGTACTTC.

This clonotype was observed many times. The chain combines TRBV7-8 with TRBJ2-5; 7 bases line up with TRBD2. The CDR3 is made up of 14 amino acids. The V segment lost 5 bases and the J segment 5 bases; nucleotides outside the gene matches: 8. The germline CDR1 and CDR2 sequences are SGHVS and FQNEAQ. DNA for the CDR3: TGTGCCAGCAGCCGACTAGCTGGTGGGGAGACCCAGTACTTC. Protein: CASSRLAGGETQYF.

The CDR3 coding sequence is TGTGCCAGCAGTCAGACTACAAATGAGCAGTTCTTC. Amino acids: CASSQTTNEQFF. This sequence joins TRBV6-2 or TRBV6-3 and TRBJ2-1, with TRBD2 as a possible D gene (5 bases). CDR1 is MNHEY, CDR2 SVGEGT, per germline. The V end lost 5 bases, the J end lost 7 bases, and 9 bases lay between the germline ends. There are 12 residues in the CDR3.

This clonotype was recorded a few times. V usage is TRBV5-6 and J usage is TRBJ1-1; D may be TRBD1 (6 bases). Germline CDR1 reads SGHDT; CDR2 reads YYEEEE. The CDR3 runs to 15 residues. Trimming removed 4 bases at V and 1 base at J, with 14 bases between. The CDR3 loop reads CASSVTTTGNTEAFF. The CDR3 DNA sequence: TGTGCCAGCAGCGTAACTACGACAGGGAACACTGAAGCTTTCTTT. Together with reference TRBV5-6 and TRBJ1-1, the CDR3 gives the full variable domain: DAGVTQSPTHLIKTRGQQVTLRCSPKSGHDTVSWYQQALGQGPQFIFQYYEEEERQRGNFPDRFSGHQFPNYSSELNVNALLLGDSALYLCASSVTTTGNTEAFFGQGTRLTVV.

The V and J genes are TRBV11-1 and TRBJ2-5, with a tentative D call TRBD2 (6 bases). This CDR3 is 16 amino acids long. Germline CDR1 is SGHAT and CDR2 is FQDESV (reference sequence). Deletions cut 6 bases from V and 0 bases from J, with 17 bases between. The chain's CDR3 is CASSSGLTKYQETQYF. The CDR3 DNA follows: TGTGCCAGCAGTTCGGGACTTACAAAGTACCAAGAGACCCAGTACTTC.